A selection of T cell receptor beta chains follows, all from one sample in a study of cytomegalovirus exposure and HLA in healthy donors. Libraries were prepared by immunoSEQ multiplex PCR; TCRdb keeps only in-frame clonotypes and omits some of them. The sample lists approximately 130,000 clones; roughly 78% were seen once. Specimen: PBMCs. Every receptor here comes from a woman aged 40 to 50 in good health and CMV-seronegative. The CDR3 runs from the conserved cysteine through the conserved F or W. D genes are given only for firm matches. Some rows have no size entry. The others give once, few or many, or a class for an expanded clone.

v_call	clone_size	j_call	d_call	cdr3_aa	cdr3_nt
TRBV18	-	TRBJ2-2	-	CASSPGHRNTGELFF	TGTGCCAGCTCACCGGGACATCGAAACACCGGGGAGCTGTTTTTT
TRBV10-1	-	TRBJ2-2	-	CASSEEHSNTGELFF	TGCGCCAGCAGTGAAGAACATTCGAACACCGGGGAGCTGTTTTTT
TRBV19	-	TRBJ2-5	-	CASSIDPQETQYF	TGTGCCAGTAGTATAGACCCTCAAGAGACCCAGTACTTC
TRBV28	once	TRBJ2-7	-	CASSFGLPRHELSTYEQYF	TGTGCCAGCAGTTTTGGACTCCCCCGACACGAGCTCAGCACCTACGAGCAGTACTTC
TRBV28	few	TRBJ1-1	TRBD1	CASSLTGDRSSAFF	TGTGCCAGCAGCTTAACAGGGGACCGCTCGTCAGCTTTCTTT
TRBV5-1	-	TRBJ1-1	-	CASSEPQSDTEAFF	TGCGCCAGCAGCGAGCCCCAATCGGACACTGAAGCTTTCTTT
TRBV9	-	TRBJ2-1	-	CASSVAGYNEQFF	TGTGCCAGCAGCGTAGCAGGCTACAATGAGCAGTTCTTC
TRBV9	-	TRBJ2-7	-	CASSGTGSEQYF	TGTGCCAGCAGCGGGACGGGGAGCGAGCAGTACTTC
TRBV28	-	TRBJ2-4	TRBD1	CASSSTGAGKNIQYF	TGTGCCAGCAGTTCAACAGGGGCGGGCAAAAACATTCAGTACTTC
TRBV5-6	few	TRBJ2-5	TRBD1	CASSSTGTGQETQYF	TGTGCCAGCAGCTCTACCGGGACAGGGCAAGAGACCCAGTACTTC
TRBV27	-	TRBJ2-3	TRBD2	CASSGGGWRELRDTQYF	TGTGCCAGCAGTGGGGGGGGTTGGCGGGAGCTGAGAGATACGCAGTATTTT
TRBV28	-	TRBJ2-3	TRBD2	CASRLAGADTQYF	TGTGCCAGCAGATTAGCGGGAGCAGATACGCAGTATTTT
TRBV2	-	TRBJ2-1	-	CASRTNSGEQFF	TGTGCCAGCAGAACTAACAGCGGAGAGCAGTTCTTC
TRBV5-1	-	TRBJ2-7	TRBD2	CASSALSGRGSSQYF	TGCGCCAGCAGCGCCTTGAGCGGGAGAGGGAGCAGTCAGTACTTC
TRBV18	-	TRBJ1-3	TRBD1	CASSPLTGIRTGNTIYF	TGTGCCAGCTCACCACTGACAGGGATAAGGACTGGAAACACCATATATTTT
TRBV7-8	-	TRBJ2-7	-	CASSTGQYSYEQYF	TGTGCCAGCAGCACAGGACAGTACTCCTACGAGCAGTACTTC
TRBV28	-	TRBJ1-2	TRBD1	CASRTRTGDGYTF	TGTGCCAGCAGGACTCGGACAGGGGATGGCTACACCTTC
TRBV25-1	-	TRBJ2-6	-	CASSSRSSGANGLTF	TGTGCCAGCAGTTCCCGCAGCTCTGGGGCCAACGGCCTGACTTTC
TRBV5-6	once	TRBJ2-3	TRBD1	CASSLDGQGDTDTQYF	TGTGCCAGCAGCTTGGATGGACAGGGGGACACAGATACGCAGTATTTT
TRBV28	-	TRBJ2-7	TRBD1	CASSSGGADPYEQYF	TGTGCCAGCAGTTCAGGGGGCGCGGATCCCTACGAGCAGTACTTC
TRBV2	once	TRBJ2-5	TRBD2	CASTLGLAGARETQYF	TGTGCCAGCACCCTGGGGCTAGCGGGAGCCCGAGAGACCCAGTACTTC
TRBV2	-	TRBJ2-5	TRBD2	CASRDPGLAVQETQYF	TGTGCCAGCAGAGACCCGGGACTAGCGGTTCAAGAGACCCAGTACTTC
TRBV11-2	-	TRBJ1-2	-	CASTGTGDYYGYTF	TGTGCCAGCACGGGAACCGGGGACTACTATGGATACACCTTC
TRBV11-2	few	TRBJ2-7	-	CASSLGQAVQYF	TGTGCCAGCAGCTTAGGGCAGGCCGTACAGTACTTC
TRBV6-5	-	TRBJ2-7	-	CASSYRRDAGGEQYF	TGTGCCAGCAGTTATAGGAGAGATGCCGGCGGGGAGCAGTACTTC
TRBV4-2	-	TRBJ1-4	TRBD1	CASSPRQGNEKLFF	TGTGCCAGCAGCCCACGACAGGGTAATGAAAAACTGTTTTTT
TRBV28	-	TRBJ2-4	-	CASSLFGGVAASKNIQYF	TGTGCCAGCAGTTTATTCGGTGGGGTAGCGGCCTCCAAAAACATTCAGTACTTC
TRBV7-2	few	TRBJ1-2	-	CASSLEATVISSGYTF	TGTGCCAGCAGCTTAGAGGCGACAGTTATAAGTAGTGGCTACACCTTC
TRBV14	-	TRBJ1-1	TRBD1	CASSPYRGRGEAFF	TGTGCCAGCAGCCCATACAGGGGGCGCGGTGAAGCTTTCTTT
TRBV7-3	-	TRBJ2-1	-	CASSMDSLAHNEQFF	TGTGCCAGCAGCATGGACAGCCTCGCGCACAATGAGCAGTTCTTC
TRBV4-2	-	TRBJ1-1	-	CASSQDRTGAFF	TGTGCCAGCAGCCAAGATAGAACGGGAGCTTTCTTT
TRBV6-4	-	TRBJ2-6	TRBD1	CASSDSTGGGGANVLTF	TGTGCCAGCAGTGACTCGACAGGGGGCGGTGGGGCCAACGTCCTGACTTTC